This is a list of T cell receptor beta chains from one sample in a study of blood T cell repertoires in COVID-19. Generated by immunoSEQ multiplex PCR, the TCRdb table keeps only in-frame clones and is missing some. The sample holds about 59,000 clones, around 82% seen once. The specimen was peripheral blood. These receptors all stem from a man in his 60s with acute or convalescent COVID-19. CDR3s include the opening cysteine and the closing phenylalanine or tryptophan. D genes are given only for firm matches. Size is omitted from some rows. Given values are once, few, many or a class for expanded clones.

D gene	V gene	clone size	J gene	CDR3 DNA	CDR3 protein
TRBD1	TRBV24-1	NA	TRBJ2-2	TGTGCCACCAGTGATTCGCGCAGGGGGAGTAGGGGGGAGCTGTTTTTT	CATSDSRRGSRGELFF
TRBD2	TRBV18	NA	TRBJ2-5	TGTGCCAGCTCACCCCCTAGCGGGTTACAAGAGACCCAGTACTTC	CASSPPSGLQETQYF
TRBD1	TRBV27	few	TRBJ2-3	TGTGCCAGCAGTCTCCAGGGGGTCGGCACAGATACGCAGTATTTT	CASSLQGVGTDTQYF
NA	TRBV5-1	medium-sized	TRBJ2-1	TGCGCCAGCAGCTTGCAAGACAGGTTTTTCTTC	CASSLQDRFFF
NA	TRBV5-1	few	TRBJ2-7	TGCGCCAGCAGCATTGGACAGATTTTGGGCCACGGGCAGTACTTC	CASSIGQILGHGQYF
NA	TRBV14	NA	TRBJ1-3	TGTGCCAGCAGCCCCATTGAGTCTGGAAACACCATATATTTT	CASSPIESGNTIYF
TRBD1	TRBV7-2	NA	TRBJ2-1	TGTGCCAGCAGCTCGGGGACAGGGGCAGACAATGAGCAGTTCTTC	CASSSGTGADNEQFF
TRBD1	TRBV11-3	NA	TRBJ2-5	TGTGCCAGCAGCTTAGGTTCCGGACAGGGTTACGAGACCCAGTACTTC	CASSLGSGQGYETQYF
NA	TRBV11-3	NA	TRBJ2-7	TGTGCCAGCAGCCCCGGGACTGCCCCCTACGAGCAGTACTTC	CASSPGTAPYEQYF
TRBD1	TRBV10-3	once	TRBJ1-4	TGTGCCATCAGTGTCGACAGGGTTCGAAGTAATGAAAAACTGTTTTTT	CAISVDRVRSNEKLFF
TRBD2	TRBV6-1	few	TRBJ2-3	TGTGCCAGCAGTGAAGCCCCAGCGGGGGGGCCACAAGATACGCAGTATTTT	CASSEAPAGGPQDTQYF
NA	TRBV9	NA	TRBJ1-4	TGTGCCAGCAGCGAGAGGGTCGGGGCTAATGAAAAACTGTTTTTT	CASSERVGANEKLFF
NA	TRBV4-2	NA	TRBJ2-2	TGTGCCAGCAGCGTAGGGGGACACTCCAACACCGGGGAGCTGTTTTTT	CASSVGGHSNTGELFF
NA	TRBV27	NA	TRBJ2-4	TGTGCCAGCAGTTTATCGGTCCGTAGTGGGGCCATGGCAAACATTCAGTACTTC	CASSLSVRSGAMANIQYF
TRBD1	TRBV7-2	NA	TRBJ2-5	TGTGCCAGCTCCCCAGAGGGGGCGTGGGAAGAGACCCAGTACTTC	CASSPEGAWEETQYF
TRBD2	TRBV20-1	NA	TRBJ2-7	TGCAGTGCTAGTGGGGGGAGACTAGCGGCCAGCGACGAGCAGTACTTC	CSASGGRLAASDEQYF
TRBD2	TRBV5-1	NA	TRBJ2-3	TGCGCCAGCAGCGGGGCTTCTAGCGGGGGGACTGGCCGCACAGATACGCAGTATTTT	CASSGASSGGTGRTDTQYF
NA	TRBV30	NA	TRBJ2-5	TGTGCCTGCGGTGAGACCCAGTACTTC	CACGETQYF
NA	TRBV10-2	NA	TRBJ2-1	TGCGCCAGCAGTGAGTCCTACCCTAGTCAGGGTGAGCAGTTCTTC	CASSESYPSQGEQFF
TRBD2	TRBV14	NA	TRBJ2-1	TGTGCCAGCAGCCAAGCGGGGGGGCTAAAGTTCTTC	CASSQAGGLKFF
TRBD1	TRBV10-2	NA	TRBJ1-1	TGCGCCAGCAGGGAGGGGGCGACAGGGATCACTGAAGCTTTCTTT	CASREGATGITEAFF
NA	TRBV18	NA	TRBJ1-1	TGTGCCAGCTCTAAACAGGGCCCCGAAGCTTTCTTT	CASSKQGPEAFF
NA	TRBV5-8	NA	TRBJ2-7	TGTGCCAGCAGCTTGGACAGGACCTACGAGCAGTACTTC	CASSLDRTYEQYF
NA	TRBV4-1	NA	TRBJ1-5	TGCGCCAGCAGCCAAGGAATACAGTCTCAAAATCAGCCCCAGCATTTT	CASSQGIQSQNQPQHF
TRBD1	TRBV5-1	once	TRBJ2-1	TGCGCCAGCAACATCGACAGGGGGAATGAGCAGTTCTTC	CASNIDRGNEQFF
TRBD1	TRBV6-1	NA	TRBJ2-1	TGTGCCAGCAGTGAAGCGAGGACAGGGGCAAGGAATGAGCAGTTCTTC	CASSEARTGARNEQFF
NA	TRBV7-3	NA	TRBJ2-1	TGTGCCAGCAGCTTTAAGGGGATGGGGATAAATGAGCAGTTCTTC	CASSFKGMGINEQFF
TRBD1	TRBV7-9	NA	TRBJ1-4	TGTGCCAGCAGTCGGACAGGGATGGCAACTAATGAAAAACTGTTTTTT	CASSRTGMATNEKLFF
NA	TRBV5-1	NA	TRBJ2-5	TGCGCCAGCAGCTTGGGCGGTCTTATGACAGATATCCAAGAGACCCAGTACTTC	CASSLGGLMTDIQETQYF
TRBD1	TRBV5-6	once	TRBJ2-2	TGTGCCAGCAGCTTGCCGGGACAGGGGGCACCGAACACCGGGGAGCTGTTTTTT	CASSLPGQGAPNTGELFF
TRBD1	TRBV6-6	NA	TRBJ1-5	TGTGCCAGCAGGCGCGAGACAGGGATTAGCAATCAGCCCCAGCATTTT	CASRRETGISNQPQHF
NA	TRBV3-1/TRBV3-2	NA	TRBJ2-2	TGTGCCAGCAGCCATTTCCCCTCGGGCACCGGGGAGCTGTTTTTT	CASSHFPSGTGELFF
NA	TRBV5-1	NA	TRBJ2-7	TGCGCCAGCAGATTAACCGGACAGTACGAGCAGTACTTC	CASRLTGQYEQYF
NA	TRBV12-3/TRBV12-4	NA	TRBJ2-5	TGTGCCAGCAGCCCGCGTGATACCCAGTACTTC	CASSPRDTQYF
NA	TRBV5-6	NA	TRBJ1-1	TGTGCCAGCAGCTTGCGCATTGTGCAGGGATGGACTGAAGCTTTCTTT	CASSLRIVQGWTEAFF
NA	TRBV7-2	NA	TRBJ1-4	TGTGCCAGCAGCTTGCAGGCAACTAATGAAAAACTGTTTTTT	CASSLQATNEKLFF
TRBD1	TRBV19	many	TRBJ1-1	TGTGCCAGTAGTATTAGGGGGCAGAACACTGAAGCTTTCTTT	CASSIRGQNTEAFF
TRBD1	TRBV19	NA	TRBJ1-5	TGTGCCAGTAGTAAATTACCCGGGACAGTTTTAAGCAATCAGCCCCAGCATTTT	CASSKLPGTVLSNQPQHF
TRBD1	TRBV10-3	NA	TRBJ1-1	TGTGCCATCAGTGATTATGTAGGAAGGGGGCGCGGAATTCGCACTGAAGCTTTCTTT	CAISDYVGRGRGIRTEAFF
NA	TRBV6-5	NA	TRBJ2-3	TGTGCCAGCAGTTACGGGGCAGAGATGGATACGCAGTATTTT	CASSYGAEMDTQYF
NA	TRBV6-6	NA	TRBJ2-1	TGTGCCAGCAGTCGAAGCGGGCTCGGCTCCTACAATGAGCAGTTCTTC	CASSRSGLGSYNEQFF
NA	TRBV27	once	TRBJ1-5	TGTGCCAGCAGCCTACAGGGTAACAATCAGCCCCAGCATTTT	CASSLQGNNQPQHF
TRBD2	TRBV5-1	once	TRBJ2-3	TGCGCCAGCAGCTTGGGGAAGAAAATAGCGGGGGGACGCACAGATACGCAGTATTTT	CASSLGKKIAGGRTDTQYF
NA	TRBV2	few	TRBJ1-1	TGTGCCAGCACCATGGGGGCAGGGCCGACTTTCTTT	CASTMGAGPTFF
NA	TRBV19	NA	TRBJ1-5	TGTGCCAGTGCTACAGGCGGTCAGCCCCAGCATTTT	CASATGGQPQHF
NA	TRBV9	NA	TRBJ2-3	TGTGCCAGCAGCGTAGAGTGGGCAGGGACGCAGTATTTT	CASSVEWAGTQYF
NA	TRBV9	NA	TRBJ2-4	TGTGCCAGCAGCCCCGGGAGCCGCGGGGCCAAAAACATTCAGTACTTC	CASSPGSRGAKNIQYF
TRBD2	TRBV6-4	NA	TRBJ2-3	TGTGCCAGCAGCCCAGCGGGGGATACAGATACGCAGTATTTT	CASSPAGDTDTQYF
NA	TRBV5-4	once	TRBJ1-2	TGTGCCAGCAGCTTGGCCCAAGCGGTGGGAGGGGGCTACACCTTC	CASSLAQAVGGGYTF
NA	TRBV5-1	NA	TRBJ1-3	TGCGCCAGCAGCTTGGCTGCGGTTTCCGGAAACACCATATATTTT	CASSLAAVSGNTIYF
NA	TRBV10-3	once	TRBJ1-2	TGTGCCATCAGTGCCCTCGACAGAGGGGGAGGCTACACCTTC	CAISALDRGGGYTF
NA	TRBV5-1	NA	TRBJ2-5	TGCGCCAGCAGCTTGGGAGTTGGGGCCTTGGAGACCCAGTACTTC	CASSLGVGALETQYF
TRBD1	TRBV15	once	TRBJ1-4	TGTGCCACCAGCAGGTCCGGTGACAGGGAGGAAAAACTGTTTTTT	CATSRSGDREEKLFF
TRBD2	TRBV24-1	NA	TRBJ2-1	TGTGCCACCAGTGATACTAGCGGGGGGTACAATGAGCAGTTCTTC	CATSDTSGGYNEQFF
NA	TRBV15	few	TRBJ1-1	TGTGCCACCAGCTGGGGAGCAGGCACTGAAGCTTTCTTT	CATSWGAGTEAFF